A single sample gave rise to the 29 T cell receptor beta chains below, sequenced in a study of identical twins. Via MiXCR, TCRdb re-called the 5' RACE reads, giving one row per CDR3 protein. The profile shows roughly 500,000 distinct CDR3 sequences, roughly a fifth of them singletons. These data were also reused for a study on T cells expressing NK-cell markers.

Sequencing was performed on CD4+ T cells sorted from blood. Source of these receptors: a woman aged 18-29 years in good health.

This clonotype was recorded many times. This sequence joins TRBV20-1 and TRBJ1-2; the D gene is possibly TRBD1 (5 bases). The V end lost 0 bases, the J end lost 4 bases, and 12 bases lay between the germline ends. Germline values: CDR1 DFQATT, CDR2 SNEGSKA (reference sequence). The CDR3 is 14 amino acids. The CDR3 loop reads CSARDSRGVYGYTF. The CDR3 DNA follows: TGCAGTGCTAGAGACAGTCGGGGGGTCTATGGCTACACCTTC.

This clonotype was counted many times. This chain uses TRBV7-2 with TRBJ2-5, with 9 nucleotides matching TRBD1. The CDR3 has 13 amino acids. Germline V lookup: CDR1 SGHTA, CDR2 FQGNSA. Unmatched junction bases numbered 4, after V lost 5 bases and J lost 6 bases. CDR3 nucleotides: TGTGCCAGCAGCGCAGGGACAGGGAAGACCCAGTACTTC. Translating it yields CASSAGTGKTQYF.

This clonotype was counted at least ten times. The rearrangement links TRBV7-2 to TRBJ2-3; D is perhaps TRBD2 (6 bases). This CDR3 has 15 residues. Germline CDR1 and CDR2: SGHTA and FQGNSA. Trimming removed 5 bases from V and 0 bases from J, with 12 bases in between. CDR3 sequence (DNA): TGTGCCAGCAGCAAGCGGGCATCTAGCACAGATACGCAGTATTTT. Its translation: CASSKRASSTDTQYF.

The rearrangement links TRBV5-1 to TRBJ2-3; 7 bases align to TRBD1. The CDR3 sequence is 14 residues long. V was pared by 5 bases and J by 3 bases, with 6 bases of the junction left unmatched. CDR1 and CDR2 (germline): SGHRS, YFSETQ. In DNA, the CDR3 is TGCGCCAGCAGGATAAACAGGGGTACAGATACGCAGTATTTT. Its translation is CASRINRGTDTQYF.

The V and J genes are TRBV18 and TRBJ2-1, with D perhaps being TRBD1 or TRBD2 (7 bases each). Germline V lookup: CDR1 KGHSH, CDR2 LQKENI. Trimming took 6 bases from V and 4 from J, leaving 22 bases between them. The CDR3 is 17 residues long. The CDR3 here is CASSQQGKRGAYNEQFF. CDR3 DNA sequence: TGTGCCAGCTCCCAACAGGGGAAGCGGGGAGCATACAATGAGCAGTTCTTC.

The rearrangement uses TRBV5-1 and TRBJ2-5, with D possibly TRBD2 on 5 matching bases. The germline CDR1 and CDR2 sequences are SGHRS and YFSETQ. The CDR3 covers 13 residues. With 2 bases removed from V and 4 bases from J, the gap between germline ends came to 9 bases. The CDR3 sequence: CASSFPSPETQYF. The CDR3 coding sequence is TGCGCCAGCAGCTTCCCTAGCCCAGAGACCCAGTACTTC.

The V gene is TRBV6-1, the J gene TRBJ1-6; no firm D call. The CDR3 length is 16 residues. V was cut by 3 bases and J by 0 bases, with 9 bases left in between. Germline loops: CDR1 MNHNS, CDR2 SASEGT. The CDR3 sequence is CASSDSWSSYNSPLHF. The DNA of the CDR3 is TGTGCCAGCAGTGATTCTTGGAGCTCCTATAATTCACCCCTCCACTTT.

The chain links TRBV20-1 to TRBJ2-2; 9 bases fit TRBD1. This CDR3 has 13 residues. CDR1 is DFQATT and CDR2 is SNEGSKA in the germline V gene (reference sequence). The ends lost 7 bases at V and 7 bases at J; junction bases unmatched: 7. CDR3 DNA: TGCAGTGTCCACAGGGGACAGGGCGGGGAGCTGTTTTTT. Its translation: CSVHRGQGGELFF.

This clonotype was seen a handful of times. The genes are TRBV7-9 and TRBJ1-1, with D possibly being TRBD1 (5 bases). The CDR3 is 14 amino acids. Trimming removed 5 bases from V and 1 base from J, with 11 bases in between. Germline assignment: CDR1 SEHNR and CDR2 FQNEAQ (reference sequence). The CDR3 DNA reads as TGTGCCAGCAGCCGGGGACGGCCGAACACTGAAGCTTTCTTT. The encoded protein is CASSRGRPNTEAFF.

Points on this clonotype: The germline gene is not matched at one end of the junction; a read error may be the cause. The J gene is TRBJ2-4, the V gene TRBV12-5; D gene ambiguous. The CDR3 spans 12 residues. Looked up from germline, CDR1 is LGHNT and CDR2 is FRNRAP. The CDR3: CASGLVGPTRSF. The CDR3 nucleotides are TGTGCTAGTGGTTTGGTAGGGCCGACCCGGAGCTTC.

This clonotype appeared a few times. The chain uses TRBV5-1 and TRBJ2-5; D may be TRBD2 (6 bases). The CDR3 is made up of 17 amino acids. The V and J ends lost 7 bases and 1 base respectively, with 23 bases between them. The germline CDR1 and CDR2 sequences are SGHRS and YFSETQ. CDR3 sequence reads: CASRSRTVGSLQETQYF. The CDR3 DNA reads TGCGCCAGCCGATCCCGGACTGTCGGGAGTCTCCAAGAGACCCAGTACTTC.

The chain couples TRBV29-1 to TRBJ2-7; D unclear. The V end lost 4 bases, the J end lost 2 bases, and 9 bases lay between the germline ends. The CDR3 length is 12 residues. Germline-derived CDR1 and CDR2 are SQVTM and ANQGSEA. CDR3 protein: CSVVVSPYEQYF. DNA for the CDR3: TGCAGCGTTGTAGTTTCGCCCTACGAGCAGTACTTC.

The chain carries TRBV5-1 and TRBJ2-1, with D tentatively TRBD1 (6 bases). The CDR3 runs 13 residues. Germline assignment: CDR1 SGHRS and CDR2 YFSETQ. Trimming shortened V by 3 bases and J by 4 bases, and 8 bases separated the two germline ends. In DNA, the CDR3 is TGCGCCAGCAGCTATGGACAGTACAATGAGCAGTTCTTC. Residues: CASSYGQYNEQFF. The full variable domain, with the rest looked up from reference TRBV5-1 and TRBJ2-1, is KAGVTQTPRYLIKTRGQQVTLSCSPISGHRSVSWYQQTPGQGLQFLFEYFSETQRNKGNFPGRFSGRQFSNSRSEMNVSTLELGDSALYLCASSYGQYNEQFFGPGTRLTVL.

The chain joins TRBV9 to TRBJ2-3; D is ambiguous. The V end was cut by 3 bases, the J end by 6 bases, with 8 bases between. The CDR3 has 12 residues. Germline V gene sequence: CDR1 SGDLS, CDR2 YYNGEE. The DNA for the CDR3 is TGTGCCAGCAGCGCCAGGACGGATACGCAGTATTTT. Protein: CASSARTDTQYF.

The chain employs TRBV5-1 and TRBJ2-7; the D gene is possibly TRBD2 (6 bases). Trimming left V 4 bases short and J 3 bases short, with 17 bases between. From germline, CDR1 is SGHRS and CDR2 YFSETQ. The CDR3 has 15 residues. This CDR3 is CASSPVSSVSYEQYF. CDR3 nucleotides: TGCGCCAGCAGCCCAGTCTCTAGCGTGAGCTACGAGCAGTACTTC.

The chain couples TRBV6-1 to TRBJ1-5; no definite D call. V was shortened by 8 bases and J by 6 bases, with 17 bases between the two germline ends. The CDR3 length is 14 residues. Germline loops: CDR1 MNHNS, CDR2 SASEGT. Here the CDR3 reads CASGWEGAVQPQHF. The CDR3 coding sequence is TGTGCCAGCGGGTGGGAGGGTGCGGTTCAGCCCCAGCATTTT.

This clonotype showed up just a few times. The CDR3 coding sequence is TGCAGTGCTAGCCTCCCCCTAGCGGGCTACAATGAGCAGTTCTTC. This sequence encodes CSASLPLAGYNEQFF. V and J are TRBV20-1 and TRBJ2-1, with 8 nucleotides matching TRBD2. Germline CDR1 DFQATT, CDR2 SNEGSKA (reference sequence). With V trimmed by 3 bases and J by 3 bases, 7 bases remained unmatched. This CDR3 is 15 amino acids long.

The chain employs TRBV9 and TRBJ2-5; 9 bases agree with TRBD2. Germline CDR1 reads SGDLS; CDR2 reads YYNGEE. The CDR3 has 16 amino acids. The trim removed 4 bases at V and 5 bases at J, leaving 12 bases unmatched. CDR3 protein: CASSPSRREGGETQYF. In DNA, the CDR3 is TGTGCCAGCAGCCCGTCACGGCGGGAGGGCGGGGAGACCCAGTACTTC.

The chain couples TRBV6-2 or TRBV6-3 to TRBJ2-4; D tentatively fits TRBD1 or TRBD2 (5 bases each). The CDR3 consists of 15 residues. The germline gives CDR1 MNHEY, CDR2 SVGEGT. Trimming left V 2 bases short and J 1 base short, with 9 bases between. The CDR3 loop reads CASSYPREAKNIQYF. In nucleotides, the CDR3 is TGTGCCAGCAGTTACCCCAGGGAGGCCAAAAACATTCAGTACTTC.

This chain joins TRBV6-1 and TRBJ1-6; 7 bases are shared with TRBD1. CDR1 MNHNS and CDR2 SASEGT come from the germline V gene. This CDR3 has 16 residues. The J segment lost 4 bases and the V segment lost 8 bases, leaving 11 bases of the junction unmatched. In DNA form, the CDR3 reads TGTGCCAGCCGAACCAGTCCGGGACAGTATAATTCACCCCTCCACTTT. Translation gives CASRTSPGQYNSPLHF.

This clonotype was observed a handful of times. The chain recombines TRBV7-9 with TRBJ2-1; D uncertain. CDR1 SEHNR and CDR2 FQNEAQ come from the germline V gene (reference sequence). This CDR3 is 15 amino acids long. With 5 bases removed from V and 1 base from J, the gap between germline ends came to 12 bases. Here the CDR3 DNA reads TGTGCCAGCAGCATAGACTGGGCTTCCTACAATGAGCAGTTCTTC. Protein sequence: CASSIDWASYNEQFF.

This chain uses TRBV6-1 with TRBJ1-6, with D possibly matching TRBD1 (5 bases). The V end was cut by 8 bases, the J end by 0 bases, with 14 bases between. The CDR3 has 16 residues. Germline assignment: CDR1 MNHNS and CDR2 SASEGT. CDR3 region: CASGSRQNSYNSPLHF. CDR3 nucleotides: TGTGCCAGCGGGAGCAGACAGAACTCCTATAATTCACCCCTCCACTTT.

This clonotype was detected ten times or more. The genes are TRBV20-1 and TRBJ2-5; 8 nucleotides align to TRBD2. The germline V gene has CDR1 DFQATT and CDR2 SNEGSKA (reference sequence). The CDR3 totals 12 residues. Here the CDR3 DNA reads TGCAGCGCAAGCGGGGGAGAAGAGACCCAGTACTTC. It is translated as CSASGGEETQYF.

There are a few counts of this clonotype. CDR3 nucleotides: TGCGCCAGCAGCCAAGGACTAGCGGGATTAGAGCAGTTCTTC. This encodes CASSQGLAGLEQFF. The V and J genes are TRBV5-1 and TRBJ2-1, with 12 positions matching TRBD2. Germline loops: CDR1 SGHRS, CDR2 YFSETQ. This CDR3 is built from 14 residues. The ends lost 4 bases at V and 10 bases at J; junction bases unmatched: 6.

The V call is TRBV5-5, the J call TRBJ2-5; TRBD2 aligns across 11 bases. Trimming at V came to 5 bases and at J to 1 base, leaving 10 bases not matched to a gene. Looked up from germline, CDR1 is SGHKS and CDR2 is YYEKEE (reference sequence). This CDR3 region has 17 residues. The CDR3 DNA is TGTGCCAGCAGGCTTGCGACTAGCGGGGATTCCCAAGAGACCCAGTACTTC. This translates into CASRLATSGDSQETQYF.

The rearrangement joins TRBV4-3 to TRBJ2-3; D is perhaps TRBD1 or TRBD2 (6 bases each). Trimming removed 0 bases from V and 3 bases from J, with 16 bases in between. The germline CDR1 and CDR2 sequences are LGHNA and YSLEER. The CDR3 contains 17 residues. CDR3 protein: CASSQDSPGGWTDTQYF. The CDR3 DNA is TGCGCCAGCAGCCAAGATTCACCCGGGGGCTGGACAGATACGCAGTATTTT.

The rearrangement joins TRBV20-1 to TRBJ1-5, with no clear D. Germline V lookup: CDR1 DFQATT, CDR2 SNEGSKA (reference sequence). V shed 6 bases and J shed 3 bases, with 15 bases lying between them. CDR3 length: 14 residues. Here the CDR3 DNA reads TGCAGTGCGCGGCCACGGACGAACAATCAGCCCCAGCATTTT. This sequence encodes CSARPRTNNQPQHF.

A few counts support this clonotype. The chain uses TRBV9 and TRBJ2-7, with TRBD1 matching 8 bases. Germline V lookup: CDR1 SGDLS, CDR2 YYNGEE. V lost 1 base and J lost 6; bases outside the gene matches: 6. The CDR3 sequence is 14 residues long. The CDR3, as DNA: TGTGCCAGCAGCGTAAAAGGGACAGGAACCGAGCAGTACTTC. This translates into CASSVKGTGTEQYF.

On this clonotype: Relative to the germline gene, one junction end is altered; a read error may explain this. The chain uses TRBV5-6 and TRBJ2-5, with D perhaps assigned TRBD1 or TRBD2 (5 bases each). Germline V gene sequence: CDR1 SGHDT, CDR2 YYEEEE. The length of the CDR3 is 13 residues. The CDR3 bases are TGTGCCAGCAGCTCGCTGCAAGGTGGGGGTCAGCACTTC. Residues: CASSSLQGGGQHF.